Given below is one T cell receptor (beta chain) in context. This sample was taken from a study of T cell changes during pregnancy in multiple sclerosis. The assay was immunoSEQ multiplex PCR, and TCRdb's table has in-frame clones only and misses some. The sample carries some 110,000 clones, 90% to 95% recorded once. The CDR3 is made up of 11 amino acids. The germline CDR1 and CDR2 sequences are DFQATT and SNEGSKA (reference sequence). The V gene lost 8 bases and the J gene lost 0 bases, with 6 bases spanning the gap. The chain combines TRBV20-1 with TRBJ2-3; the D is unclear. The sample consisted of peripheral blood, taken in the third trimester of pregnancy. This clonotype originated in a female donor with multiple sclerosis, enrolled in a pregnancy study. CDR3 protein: CSTRSTDTQYF. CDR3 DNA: TGCAGTACGAGAAGCACAGATACGCAGTATTTT.